One T cell receptor beta chain is described in this entry. The antigen remains undetermined. This entry comes from a study of OX40 agonist ivuxolimab in advanced cancers. Systemic immunosuppression or autoimmune disease history was grounds to exclude patients. General study findings and limits: Expanded clones belonging to CD8+ T cells outnumbered, on average, those of CD4+.

CDR1 and CDR2 (germline): LNHDA, SQIVND (reference sequence). The CDR3 is 13 amino acids. V lost 8 bases and J lost 3, with 14 bases in between. Profiling relied on immunoSEQ multiplex PCR, and the TCRdb table lists in-frame clones only, not all of them. This table holds about 67,000 clones, approximately 90% found once. The chain uses TRBV19 and TRBJ2-7, with TRBD2 as a possible D gene (5 bases). Sample: CD4+ or CD8+ T cells sorted from blood, taken in a trial of the OX40 agonist ivuxolimab. The TCR was taken from an adult with an advanced solid tumor such as melanoma, head and neck, liver or kidney cancer. The CDR3 sequence is CASGHSGDYEQYF. The CDR3 DNA is TGTGCCAGTGGCCACTCCGGGGACTACGAGCAGTACTTC.